The rows below give T cell receptor beta chains drawn from one sample of a study of blood T cell repertoires in COVID-19. The repertoire was sequenced with immunoSEQ multiplex PCR; TCRdb's copy has only in-frame clones and lacks some. The sample lists under 50,000 clones; about 90% were seen once. The sequencing sample was made of peripheral blood. The receptors come from a man in his 70s with active COVID-19. Each CDR3 is given with its conserved first and last residue. Fields, in order: CDR3 length, V gene, D gene, J gene, clone size, CDR3 protein, CDR3 DNA. The D gene is left open where the match is weak. Size tells how often a clone was seen (once, few, many) or the class of an expanded clone, and some rows leave it out.

length: 13; V: TRBV5-1; D: NA; J: TRBJ2-5; size: NA; CDR3: CASSLGPEETQYF; DNA: TGCGCCAGCAGCTTGGGCCCCGAGGAGACCCAGTACTTC
length: 16; V: TRBV19; D: NA; J: TRBJ1-3; size: NA; CDR3: CASSIADSASGNTIYF; DNA: TGTGCCAGTAGTATCGCGGACAGTGCCTCTGGAAACACCATATATTTT
length: 15; V: TRBV6-6; D: NA; J: TRBJ2-7; size: NA; CDR3: CASTHGRGGPYEQYF; DNA: TGTGCCAGCACACACGGTAGGGGGGGCCCCTACGAGCAGTACTTC
length: 13; V: TRBV5-1; D: NA; J: TRBJ2-7; size: NA; CDR3: CASSFAVFYEQYF; DNA: TGCGCCAGCAGCTTCGCGGTTTTCTACGAGCAGTACTTC
length: 15; V: TRBV6-2/TRBV6-3; D: TRBD2; J: TRBJ2-2; size: NA; CDR3: CASSYTSGGTGELFF; DNA: TGTGCCAGCAGTTATACTAGCGGGGGTACCGGGGAGCTGTTTTTT
length: 14; V: TRBV19; D: NA; J: TRBJ2-1; size: NA; CDR3: CASSGGLGYNEQFF; DNA: TGTGCCAGTAGTGGGGGGTTAGGCTACAATGAGCAGTTCTTC
length: 14; V: TRBV28; D: TRBD1; J: TRBJ2-7; size: NA; CDR3: CASGGQGSIYEQYF; DNA: TGTGCCAGCGGCGGACAGGGGTCAATCTACGAGCAGTACTTC
length: 15; V: TRBV6-5; D: TRBD1; J: TRBJ1-4; size: NA; CDR3: CASILQGNLNEKLFF; DNA: TGTGCCAGCATCCTACAGGGGAACCTTAATGAAAAACTGTTTTTT
length: 13; V: TRBV4-2; D: NA; J: TRBJ1-5; size: NA; CDR3: CASSQDPNQPQHF; DNA: TGTGCCAGCAGCCAAGACCCTAATCAGCCCCAGCATTTT
length: 14; V: TRBV30; D: TRBD2; J: TRBJ2-7; size: NA; CDR3: CAWSVGLVPYEQYF; DNA: TGTGCCTGGAGTGTGGGACTAGTCCCCTACGAGCAGTACTTC
length: 16; V: TRBV4-2; D: TRBD1; J: TRBJ2-3; size: NA; CDR3: CASSQVVRTGGDTQYF; DNA: TGTGCCAGCAGCCAAGTGGTCCGGACAGGGGGAGATACGCAGTATTTT
length: 15; V: TRBV4-1; D: NA; J: TRBJ1-2; size: NA; CDR3: CASSQGLNANYGYTF; DNA: TGCGCCAGCAGCCAAGGGCTGAATGCTAACTATGGCTACACCTTC
length: 15; V: TRBV2; D: NA; J: TRBJ2-1; size: NA; CDR3: CASSELASRLDEQFF; DNA: TGTGCCAGCAGTGAATTAGCGTCTCGGTTGGATGAGCAGTTCTTC
length: 17; V: TRBV27; D: TRBD1; J: TRBJ1-2; size: NA; CDR3: CASSATTGGAGFYGYTF; DNA: TGTGCCAGCAGTGCAACGACAGGGGGCGCAGGTTTCTATGGCTACACCTTC
length: 15; V: TRBV30; D: TRBD2; J: TRBJ2-3; size: once; CDR3: CAWIGPSGGSDTQYF; DNA: TGTGCCTGGATCGGCCCTAGCGGGGGTTCAGATACGCAGTATTTT
length: 15; V: TRBV3-1/TRBV3-2; D: NA; J: TRBJ2-7; size: NA; CDR3: CASSQNWGDSSEQYF; DNA: TGTGCCAGCAGCCAAAACTGGGGGGACTCAAGTGAGCAGTACTTC
length: 14; V: TRBV5-1; D: NA; J: TRBJ2-5; size: NA; CDR3: CASSLAGGQETQYF; DNA: TGCGCCAGCAGCTTGGCCGGGGGCCAAGAGACCCAGTACTTC
length: 15; V: TRBV5-5; D: NA; J: TRBJ2-7; size: NA; CDR3: CASSFVRGSPYEQYF; DNA: TGTGCCAGCAGCTTCGTCAGGGGTTCCCCCTACGAGCAGTACTTC
length: 17; V: TRBV4-1; D: NA; J: TRBJ2-2; size: few; CDR3: CASSQDILAANTGELFF; DNA: TGCGCCAGCAGCCAAGATATCCTGGCGGCGAACACCGGGGAGCTGTTTTTT
length: 13; V: TRBV7-3; D: NA; J: TRBJ2-3; size: NA; CDR3: CASSPTGGYTQYF; DNA: TGTGCCAGCAGCCCTACCGGGGGTTATACGCAGTATTTT
length: 17; V: TRBV5-1; D: NA; J: TRBJ2-7; size: NA; CDR3: CASSENELTGFSYEQYF; DNA: TGCGCCAGCAGCGAAAACGAACTTACAGGGTTTTCCTACGAGCAGTACTTC
length: 16; V: TRBV10-1; D: NA; J: TRBJ2-5; size: NA; CDR3: CASSDPSGPGRETQYF; DNA: TGCGCCAGCAGTGACCCTTCTGGTCCGGGGAGGGAGACCCAGTACTTC
length: 16; V: TRBV5-1; D: TRBD1; J: TRBJ2-1; size: NA; CDR3: CASSQDGQGAIHEQFF; DNA: TGCGCCAGCAGCCAGGACGGACAGGGGGCAATTCATGAGCAGTTCTTC
length: 14; V: TRBV7-9; D: NA; J: TRBJ1-1; size: few; CDR3: CASSLRGMITEAFF; DNA: TGTGCCAGCAGCTTACGCGGAATGATCACTGAAGCTTTCTTT
length: 15; V: TRBV2; D: NA; J: TRBJ1-2; size: NA; CDR3: CASSERLSVNYGYTF; DNA: TGTGCCAGCAGTGAACGACTCAGCGTGAACTATGGCTACACCTTC
length: 14; V: TRBV19; D: TRBD1; J: TRBJ2-7; size: NA; CDR3: CASSMGTGSYEQYF; DNA: TGTGCCAGTAGTATGGGGACAGGGTCCTACGAGCAGTACTTC
length: 13; V: TRBV7-3; D: NA; J: TRBJ1-1; size: NA; CDR3: CASSLRRNTEAFF; DNA: TGTGCCAGCAGCTTAAGGAGGAACACTGAAGCTTTCTTT
length: 14; V: TRBV5-1; D: TRBD1; J: TRBJ1-1; size: NA; CDR3: CASSLGSGGTEAFF; DNA: TGCGCCAGCAGCTTGGGGTCAGGGGGCACTGAAGCTTTCTTT
length: 15; V: TRBV11-2; D: TRBD2; J: TRBJ2-3; size: NA; CDR3: CASTVAGGRRDTQYF; DNA: TGTGCCAGCACCGTAGCGGGGGGGCGTCGGGATACGCAGTATTTT
length: 15; V: TRBV4-3; D: TRBD2; J: TRBJ2-3; size: once; CDR3: CASSQLAGREDTQYF; DNA: TGCGCCAGCAGCCAGTTAGCGGGGCGGGAGGATACGCAGTATTTT
length: 15; V: TRBV23-1; D: NA; J: TRBJ2-2; size: NA; CDR3: CASSPQDRNTGELFF; DNA: TGCGCCAGCAGTCCCCAGGACAGGAACACCGGGGAGCTGTTTTTT
length: 13; V: TRBV28; D: TRBD1; J: TRBJ2-5; size: NA; CDR3: CASRGQGEETQYF; DNA: TGTGCCAGCCGGGGACAGGGAGAAGAGACCCAGTACTTC
length: 15; V: TRBV5-6; D: TRBD2; J: TRBJ2-5; size: NA; CDR3: CASSPGTSSQETQYF; DNA: TGTGCCAGCAGCCCGGGGACTAGCTCTCAGGAGACCCAGTACTTC
length: 15; V: TRBV7-7; D: NA; J: TRBJ2-5; size: few; CDR3: CASSFLRGPQETQYF; DNA: TGTGCTAGCAGCTTCCTCCGCGGTCCCCAGGAGACCCAGTACTTC
length: 15; V: TRBV10-2; D: TRBD1; J: TRBJ2-5; size: NA; CDR3: CASRVWTGSQETQYF; DNA: TGCGCCAGCAGAGTGTGGACAGGCAGCCAAGAGACCCAGTACTTC
length: 15; V: TRBV10-2; D: TRBD1; J: TRBJ1-6; size: NA; CDR3: CASSGGTVGNSPLHF; DNA: TGCGCCAGCAGTGGGGGGACAGTTGGGAATTCACCCCTCCACTTT
length: 15; V: TRBV2; D: NA; J: TRBJ2-7; size: once; CDR3: CASTKQDQGYYEQYF; DNA: TGTGCCAGCACGAAGCAGGACCAGGGTTACTACGAGCAGTACTTC
length: 17; V: TRBV19; D: NA; J: TRBJ2-2; size: NA; CDR3: CASSIGWGRGNTGELFF; DNA: TGTGCCAGTAGTATTGGGTGGGGCAGGGGGAACACCGGGGAGCTGTTTTTT
length: 14; V: TRBV19; D: NA; J: TRBJ1-3; size: NA; CDR3: CASRRVDSGNTIYF; DNA: TGTGCCAGTAGGCGGGTCGACTCTGGAAACACCATATATTTT
length: 15; V: TRBV7-9; D: TRBD2; J: TRBJ2-3; size: NA; CDR3: CASRTGLADTDTQYF; DNA: TGTGCCAGCAGAACTGGACTAGCGGATACAGATACGCAGTATTTT
length: 14; V: TRBV7-3; D: TRBD2; J: TRBJ2-3; size: NA; CDR3: CASSFSGQTDTQYF; DNA: TGTGCCAGCAGCTTTAGCGGGCAGACAGATACGCAGTATTTT
length: 14; V: TRBV6-4; D: NA; J: TRBJ1-6; size: NA; CDR3: CATQARDYNSPLHF; DNA: TGTGCCACCCAAGCGAGGGACTATAATTCACCCCTCCACTTT
length: 14; V: TRBV10-2; D: TRBD1; J: TRBJ2-2; size: NA; CDR3: CASSEDRVTGELFF; DNA: TGCGCCAGCAGTGAGGACAGGGTCACCGGGGAGCTGTTTTTT
length: 15; V: TRBV7-6; D: TRBD1; J: TRBJ1-2; size: NA; CDR3: CASSLERQGSDGYTF; DNA: TGTGCCAGCAGCTTAGAGAGACAGGGCAGTGATGGCTACACCTTC
length: 13; V: TRBV18; D: TRBD2; J: TRBJ2-7; size: NA; CDR3: CASSPGGTYEQYF; DNA: TGTGCCAGCTCACCGGGGGGGACCTACGAGCAGTACTTC
length: 15; V: TRBV4-1; D: NA; J: TRBJ1-2; size: NA; CDR3: CASSQARGLNYGYTF; DNA: TGCGCCAGCAGCCAAGCGCGGGGTCTTAACTATGGCTACACCTTC
length: 13; V: TRBV28; D: TRBD1; J: TRBJ2-7; size: NA; CDR3: CASASAQGLPHSF; DNA: TGTGCCAGCGCATCTGCACAGGGGTTACCCCATTCCTTC
length: 13; V: TRBV18; D: NA; J: TRBJ1-1; size: NA; CDR3: CASSQGGETEAFF; DNA: TGTGCCAGCTCACAGGGGGGGGAGACTGAAGCTTTCTTT
length: 12; V: TRBV28; D: NA; J: TRBJ2-3; size: NA; CDR3: CASSLRADTQYF; DNA: TGTGCCAGCAGTTTGCGGGCAGATACGCAGTATTTT
length: 12; V: TRBV6-5; D: NA; J: TRBJ2-7; size: NA; CDR3: CASRRGNSEQHF; DNA: TGTGCCAGCAGAAGAGGGAATTCCGAGCAGCACTTC
length: 16; V: TRBV7-9; D: TRBD1; J: TRBJ2-2; size: NA; CDR3: CASSLRQGVGTGELFF; DNA: TGTGCCAGCAGCCTACGACAGGGGGTCGGCACCGGGGAGCTGTTTTTT
length: 13; V: TRBV19; D: TRBD1; J: TRBJ1-6; size: NA; CDR3: CATKGQGDSPLHF; DNA: TGTGCCACTAAGGGACAGGGTGATTCACCCCTCCACTTT
length: 11; V: TRBV19; D: NA; J: TRBJ1-2; size: NA; CDR3: CASRLRAGYTF; DNA: TGTGCCAGTAGACTCAGGGCTGGCTACACCTTC
length: 17; V: TRBV27; D: NA; J: TRBJ1-2; size: NA; CDR3: CASSLFGGGTKSHGYTF; DNA: TGTGCCAGCAGTTTATTTGGGGGAGGCACGAAGAGTCATGGCTACACCTTC
length: 15; V: TRBV5-1; D: NA; J: TRBJ1-1; size: NA; CDR3: CASRGSGISRTEAFF; DNA: TGCGCCAGCAGGGGCTCAGGTATATCGCGCACTGAAGCTTTCTTT
length: 15; V: TRBV2; D: NA; J: TRBJ2-1; size: NA; CDR3: CATREGRSSYNEQFF; DNA: TGTGCCACCCGGGAAGGCCGCAGCTCCTACAATGAGCAGTTCTTC
length: 14; V: TRBV5-1; D: NA; J: TRBJ1-1; size: NA; CDR3: CASSLGQPNTEAFF; DNA: TGCGCCAGCAGCTTGGGACAGCCAAACACTGAAGCTTTCTTT